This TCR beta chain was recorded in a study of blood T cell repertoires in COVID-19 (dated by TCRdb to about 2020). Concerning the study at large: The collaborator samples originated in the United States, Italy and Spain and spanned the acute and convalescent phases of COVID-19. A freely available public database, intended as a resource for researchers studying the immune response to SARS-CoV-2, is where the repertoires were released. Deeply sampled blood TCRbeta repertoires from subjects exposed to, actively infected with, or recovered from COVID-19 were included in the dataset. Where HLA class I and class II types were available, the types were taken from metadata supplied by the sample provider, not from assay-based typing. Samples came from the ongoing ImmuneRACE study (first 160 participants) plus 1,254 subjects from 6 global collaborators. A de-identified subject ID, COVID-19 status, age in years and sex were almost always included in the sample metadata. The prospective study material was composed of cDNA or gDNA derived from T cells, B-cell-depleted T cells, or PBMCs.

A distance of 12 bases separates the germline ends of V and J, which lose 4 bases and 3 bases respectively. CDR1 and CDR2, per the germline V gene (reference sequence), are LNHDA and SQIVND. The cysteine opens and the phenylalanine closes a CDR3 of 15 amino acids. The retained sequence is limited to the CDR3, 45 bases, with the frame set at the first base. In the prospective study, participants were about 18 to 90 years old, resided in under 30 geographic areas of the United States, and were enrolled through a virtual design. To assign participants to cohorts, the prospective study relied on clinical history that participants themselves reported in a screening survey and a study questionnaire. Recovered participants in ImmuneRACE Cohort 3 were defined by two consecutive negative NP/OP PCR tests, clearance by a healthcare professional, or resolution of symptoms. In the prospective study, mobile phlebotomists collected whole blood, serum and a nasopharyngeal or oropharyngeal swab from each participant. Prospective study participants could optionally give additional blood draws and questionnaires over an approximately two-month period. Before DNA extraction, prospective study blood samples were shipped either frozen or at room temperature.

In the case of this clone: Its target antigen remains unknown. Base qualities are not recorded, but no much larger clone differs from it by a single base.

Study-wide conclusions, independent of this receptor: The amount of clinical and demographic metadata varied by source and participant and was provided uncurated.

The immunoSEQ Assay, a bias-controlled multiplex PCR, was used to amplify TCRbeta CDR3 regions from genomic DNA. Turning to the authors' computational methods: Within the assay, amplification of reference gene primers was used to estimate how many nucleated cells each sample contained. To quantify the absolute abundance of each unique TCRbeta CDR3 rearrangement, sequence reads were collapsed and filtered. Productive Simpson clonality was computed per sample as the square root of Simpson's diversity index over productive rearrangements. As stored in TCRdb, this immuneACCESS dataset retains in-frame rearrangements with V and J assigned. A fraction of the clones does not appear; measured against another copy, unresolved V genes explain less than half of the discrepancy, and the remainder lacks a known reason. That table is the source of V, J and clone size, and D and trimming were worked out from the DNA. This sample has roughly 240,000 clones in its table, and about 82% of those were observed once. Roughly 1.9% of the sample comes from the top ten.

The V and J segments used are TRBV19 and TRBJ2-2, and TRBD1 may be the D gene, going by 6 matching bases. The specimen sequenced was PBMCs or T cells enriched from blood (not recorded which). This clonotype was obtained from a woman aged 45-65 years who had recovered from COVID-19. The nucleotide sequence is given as TGTGCCAGTAGTACCCGGACAGATTACACCGGGGAGCTGTTTTTT. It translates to CASSTRTDYTGELFF.